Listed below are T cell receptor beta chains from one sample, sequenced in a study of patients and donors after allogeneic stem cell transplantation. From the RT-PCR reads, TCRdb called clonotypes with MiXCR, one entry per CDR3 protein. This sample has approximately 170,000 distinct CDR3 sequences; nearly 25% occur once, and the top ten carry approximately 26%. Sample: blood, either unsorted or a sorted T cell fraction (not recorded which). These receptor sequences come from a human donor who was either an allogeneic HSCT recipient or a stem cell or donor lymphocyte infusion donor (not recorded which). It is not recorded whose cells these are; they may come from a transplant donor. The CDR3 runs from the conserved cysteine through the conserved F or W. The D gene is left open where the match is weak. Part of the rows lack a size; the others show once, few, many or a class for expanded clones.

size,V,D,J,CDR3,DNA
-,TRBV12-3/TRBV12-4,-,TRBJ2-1,CASSLPCDEQFF,TGTGCCAGCAGTCTACCTTGCGATGAGCAGTTCTTC
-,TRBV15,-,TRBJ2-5,CATSSPSEYQETQYF,TGTGCCACCAGCAGTCCTAGCGAGTACCAAGAGACCCAGTACTTC
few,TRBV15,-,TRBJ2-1,CATSRAWGASYNEQFF,TGTGCCACCAGCAGAGCTTGGGGGGCCTCCTACAATGAGCAGTTCTTC
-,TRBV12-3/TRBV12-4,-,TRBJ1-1,CASSLSGINTEAFF,TGTGCCAGCAGTTTATCAGGAATAAACACTGAAGCTTTCTTT
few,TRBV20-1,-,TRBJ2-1,CSARVGTGTEQFF,TGCAGTGCTAGAGTGGGCACAGGCACTGAGCAGTTCTTC
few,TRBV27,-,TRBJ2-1,CASSGAGWGNEQFF,TGTGCCAGCAGTGGGGCGGGGTGGGGCAATGAGCAGTTCTTC
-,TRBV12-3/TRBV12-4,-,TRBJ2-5,CASSRVLGGETQYF,TGTGCCAGCAGCCGAGTACTGGGTGGAGAGACCCAGTACTTC
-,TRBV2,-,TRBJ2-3,CASKREDTQYF,TGTGCCAGCAAGAGAGAGGATACGCAGTATTTT
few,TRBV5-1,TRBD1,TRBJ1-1,CASSVQGLNTEAFF,TGCGCCAGCAGCGTACAGGGGCTGAACACTGAAGCTTTCTTT
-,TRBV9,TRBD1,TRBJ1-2,CASSVAETGNGYTF,TGTGCCAGCAGCGTAGCCGAGACAGGGAATGGCTACACCTTC
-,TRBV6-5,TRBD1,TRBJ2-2,CASSYKGTGTVVLGELFF,TGTGCCAGCAGTTACAAAGGGACAGGGACGGTAGTTCTCGGGGAGCTGTTTTTT
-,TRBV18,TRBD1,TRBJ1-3,CASSPLGQASGNTIYF,TGTGCCAGCTCACCTCTGGGACAGGCCTCTGGAAACACCATATATTTT
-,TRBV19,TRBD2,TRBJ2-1,CASRAGGRYNEQFF,TGTGCCAGTAGAGCGGGAGGGCGGTACAATGAGCAGTTCTTC
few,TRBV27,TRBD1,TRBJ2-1,CASSLYGTDSYNEQFF,TGTGCCAGCAGCCTTTATGGGACAGATTCCTACAATGAGCAGTTCTTC
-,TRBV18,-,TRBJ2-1,CASSPRAGNNEQFF,TGTGCCAGCTCACCACGGGCAGGGAACAATGAGCAGTTCTTC
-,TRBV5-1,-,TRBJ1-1,CASSSLGWDTEAFF,TGCGCCAGCAGCTCCCTGGGGTGGGACACTGAAGCTTTCTTT
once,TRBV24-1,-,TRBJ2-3,CAPPARGGPRVDTQYF,TGTGCCCCCCCGGCGAGGGGGGGCCCCCGGGTGGATACGCAGTATTTT
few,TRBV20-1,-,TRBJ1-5,CSAGQPQHF,TGCAGTGCGGGACAGCCCCAGCATTTT
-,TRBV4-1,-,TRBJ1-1,CASSQVLGTNTEAFF,TGCGCCAGCAGCCAAGTTCTGGGGACGAACACTGAAGCTTTCTTT
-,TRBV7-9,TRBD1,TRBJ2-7,CASSSTTDRAAYEQYF,TGTGCCAGCAGCTCCACTACTGACAGGGCAGCCTACGAGCAGTACTTC
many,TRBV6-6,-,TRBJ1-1,CASSPITGTGTEAFF,TGTGCCAGCAGTCCCATCACGGGAACGGGGACTGAAGCTTTCTTT
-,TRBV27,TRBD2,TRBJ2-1,CASSLLGPWGLAGNNEQFF,TGTGCCAGCAGTTTATTAGGGCCGTGGGGACTAGCGGGAAACAATGAGCAGTTCTTC
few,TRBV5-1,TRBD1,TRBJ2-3,CASSWEPGQGADTQYF,TGCGCCAGCAGCTGGGAACCGGGACAGGGGGCAGATACGCAGTATTTT
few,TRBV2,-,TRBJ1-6,CASSQDYSYNSPLHF,TGTGCCAGCAGTCAAGATTACTCCTATAATTCACCCCTCCACTTT
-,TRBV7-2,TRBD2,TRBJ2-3,CASSLDAAGLAGGPDTQYF,TGTGCCAGCAGCTTAGATGCGGCGGGACTAGCGGGGGGGCCAGATACGCAGTATTTT
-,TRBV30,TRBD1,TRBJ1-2,CAWSPDRGDGYTF,TGTGCCTGGAGTCCGGACAGGGGCGATGGCTACACCTTC
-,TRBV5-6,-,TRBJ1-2,CASSLGAGSSYGYTF,TGTGCCAGCAGCTTGGGGGCCGGATCGAGCTATGGCTACACCTTC
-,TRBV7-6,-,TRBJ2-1,CASSRGRLDSISYNEQFF,TGTGCCAGCAGCCGAGGCCGACTCGACTCAATCTCCTACAATGAGCAGTTCTTC
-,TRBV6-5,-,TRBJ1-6,CASSYGGSQYNSPLHF,TGTGCCAGCAGTTACGGGGGCAGCCAGTATAATTCACCCCTCCACTTT
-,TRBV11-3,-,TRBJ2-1,CASSLAQGTNEQFF,TGTGCCAGCAGCTTAGCTCAGGGGACGAATGAGCAGTTCTTC
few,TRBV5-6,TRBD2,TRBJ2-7,CASHLAGADEQYF,TGTGCCAGCCATTTAGCGGGAGCGGACGAGCAGTACTTC
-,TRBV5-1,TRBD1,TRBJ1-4,CASTEGALIANEKLFF,TGCGCCAGCACAGAGGGGGCTCTAATCGCTAATGAAAAACTGTTTTTT
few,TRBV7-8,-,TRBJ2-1,CASSPPSYNEQFF,TGTGCCAGCAGCCCCCCTTCATATAATGAGCAGTTCTTC
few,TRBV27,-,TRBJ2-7,CASSPRTVLGTYEQYF,TGTGCCAGCAGTCCGAGGACGGTGCTAGGGACCTACGAGCAGTACTTC
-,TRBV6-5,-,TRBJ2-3,CASSYSNVDTQYF,TGTGCCAGCAGTTACTCGAATGTAGATACGCAGTATTTT
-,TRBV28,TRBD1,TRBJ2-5,CASSLLSGGDRETQYF,TGTGCCAGCAGTTTATTGTCAGGGGGCGATCGGGAGACCCAGTACTTC
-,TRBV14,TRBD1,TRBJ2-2,CASSRQGAIGELFF,TGTGCCAGCAGCCGACAGGGGGCCATCGGGGAGCTGTTTTTT
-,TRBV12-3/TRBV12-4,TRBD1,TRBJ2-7,CASSQGQGDYEQYF,TGTGCCAGCAGCCAGGGACAGGGCGACTACGAGCAGTACTTC
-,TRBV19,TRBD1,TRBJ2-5,CASSIGQGQETQYF,TGTGCCAGTAGTATTGGACAGGGCCAAGAGACCCAGTACTTC
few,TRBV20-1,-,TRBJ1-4,CSARSQANEKLFF,TGCAGTGCTAGGTCTCAAGCTAATGAAAAACTGTTTTTT
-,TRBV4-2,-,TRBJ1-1,CASSQEQAPNTEAFF,TGTGCCAGCAGCCAAGAGCAGGCTCCGAACACTGAAGCTTTCTTT
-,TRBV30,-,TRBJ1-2,CAWSSRSGITNYGYTF,TGTGCCTGGAGTTCACGGTCGGGGATTACTAACTATGGCTACACCTTC
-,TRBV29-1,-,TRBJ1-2,CSVEDNGYTF,TGCAGCGTTGAGGACAACGGCTACACCTTC
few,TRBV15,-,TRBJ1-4,CATSRVAPRMYEKLFF,TGTGCCACCAGCAGAGTTGCCCCCCGGATGTATGAAAAACTGTTTTTT
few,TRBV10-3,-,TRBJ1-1,CAISESWWTATRDTEAFF,TGTGCCATCAGTGAGTCTTGGTGGACAGCAACACGCGACACTGAAGCTTTCTTT
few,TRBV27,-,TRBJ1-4,CASSARPATNEKLFF,TGTGCCAGCAGTGCCCGACCCGCAACTAATGAAAAACTGTTTTTT
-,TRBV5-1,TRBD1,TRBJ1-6,CASTFGQGDNSPLHF,TGCGCCAGCACCTTCGGACAGGGTGATAATTCACCCCTCCACTTT
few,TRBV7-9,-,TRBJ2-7,CASSSQGTYEQYF,TGTGCCAGCAGCTCCCAAGGGACTTACGAGCAGTACTTC
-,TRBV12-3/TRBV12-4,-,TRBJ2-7,CASSFWRGTYEQYF,TGTGCCAGCAGTTTTTGGAGGGGGACCTACGAGCAGTACTTC
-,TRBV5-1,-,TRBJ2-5,CASSLGFGETQYF,TGCGCCAGCAGCTTGGGGTTCGGCGAGACCCAGTACTTC
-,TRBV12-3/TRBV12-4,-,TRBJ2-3,CASRLAGEWGDTQYF,TGTGCCAGCAGACTTGCAGGGGAATGGGGAGATACGCAGTATTTT
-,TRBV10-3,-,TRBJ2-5,CAISEGSGTQYF,TGTGCCATCAGTGAGGGTAGCGGGACCCAGTACTTC
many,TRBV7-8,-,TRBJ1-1,CASSFRGRALEAFF,TGTGCCAGCAGCTTTAGAGGCAGGGCCCTTGAAGCTTTCTTT